Listed below are T cell receptor beta chains from one sample, sequenced in a study of beta chain features in type 1 diabetes. TCRdb's copy holds only in-frame clones and misses some; the assay was immunoSEQ multiplex PCR. The sample lists more than 250,000 clones; 15% were seen once. What was sequenced was naive CD4+ T cells from blood. The receptors shown here come from a man younger than 30 with type 1 diabetes. Each CDR3 is given with its conserved first and last residue. A D gene is named only where the DNA matches it firmly. A row's size may be missing; if present it is once, few, many or a size class.

J gene: TRBJ2-1; D gene: TRBD2; clone size: few; V gene: TRBV7-2; CDR3 DNA: TGTGCCAGCAGGGCCAGACTAGCCACGATGAATGAGCAGTTCTTC; CDR3 protein: CASRARLATMNEQFF
J gene: TRBJ2-7; D gene: -; clone size: few; V gene: TRBV11-2; CDR3 DNA: TGTGCCAGCAGCAAAGCGGGCTACGAGCAGTACTTC; CDR3 protein: CASSKAGYEQYF
J gene: TRBJ2-7; D gene: TRBD1; clone size: -; V gene: TRBV6-6; CDR3 DNA: TGTGCCAGCAGAGACACCGGGACAGGCGTCTCCTACGAGCAGTACTTC; CDR3 protein: CASRDTGTGVSYEQYF
J gene: TRBJ2-4; D gene: -; clone size: -; V gene: TRBV18; CDR3 DNA: TGTGCCAGCTCACCGGGGCAGGACCTAGCCAAAAACATTCAGTACTTC; CDR3 protein: CASSPGQDLAKNIQYF
J gene: TRBJ1-1; D gene: -; clone size: few; V gene: TRBV28; CDR3 DNA: TGTGCCACGCGGGAACGCACTGAAGCTTTCTTT; CDR3 protein: CATRERTEAFF
J gene: TRBJ2-2; D gene: TRBD1; clone size: few; V gene: TRBV19; CDR3 DNA: TGTGCCAGTAGTATAGACAGGGGGCGAGGTCGCACCGGGGAGCTGTTTTTT; CDR3 protein: CASSIDRGRGRTGELFF
J gene: TRBJ2-3; D gene: TRBD1; clone size: few; V gene: TRBV5-4; CDR3 DNA: TGTGCCAGCAGCCGGGGGACAGGGGGTCCGAATACGCAGTATTTT; CDR3 protein: CASSRGTGGPNTQYF
J gene: TRBJ2-3; D gene: TRBD2; clone size: few; V gene: TRBV7-2; CDR3 DNA: TGTGCCAGCAGCTTATCCTTTAGCGGGAGCGCAGATACGCAGTATTTT; CDR3 protein: CASSLSFSGSADTQYF
J gene: TRBJ1-2; D gene: -; clone size: -; V gene: TRBV7-2; CDR3 DNA: TGTGCCAGCAGCAGAGCCGGGGGAGGGAACTATGGCTACACCTTC; CDR3 protein: CASSRAGGGNYGYTF
J gene: TRBJ2-3; D gene: TRBD1; clone size: -; V gene: TRBV7-8; CDR3 DNA: TGTGCCAGCAGCCTTTTACAGGGGGCGCAGTATTTT; CDR3 protein: CASSLLQGAQYF
J gene: TRBJ2-5; D gene: TRBD2; clone size: few; V gene: TRBV7-2; CDR3 DNA: TGTGCCAGCAGCCCGGGACTAGCGGGGGGGCCGCAGACCCAGTACTTC; CDR3 protein: CASSPGLAGGPQTQYF
J gene: TRBJ2-7; D gene: TRBD1; clone size: few; V gene: TRBV7-6; CDR3 DNA: TGTGCCAGCAGCGTAGACAGGGGTTCTCACGAGCAGTACTTC; CDR3 protein: CASSVDRGSHEQYF